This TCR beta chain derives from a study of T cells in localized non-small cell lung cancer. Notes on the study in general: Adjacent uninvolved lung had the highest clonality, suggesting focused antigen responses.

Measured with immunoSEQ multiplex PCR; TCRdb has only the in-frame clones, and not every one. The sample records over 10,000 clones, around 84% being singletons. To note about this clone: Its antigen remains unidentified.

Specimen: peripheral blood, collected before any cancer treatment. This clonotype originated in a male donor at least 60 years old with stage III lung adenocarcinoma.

DNA for the CDR3: TGTGCCAGCAGCAAGTTTGGGCCCTACGAGCAGTACTTC. Protein sequence: CASSKFGPYEQYF. The J gene is TRBJ2-7, the V gene TRBV27, with D unresolved. Germline V CDR1 and CDR2: MNHEY, SMNVEV (reference sequence). This CDR3 contains 13 residues. Trimming pared 6 bases from V and 2 bases from J, leaving 11 bases between.